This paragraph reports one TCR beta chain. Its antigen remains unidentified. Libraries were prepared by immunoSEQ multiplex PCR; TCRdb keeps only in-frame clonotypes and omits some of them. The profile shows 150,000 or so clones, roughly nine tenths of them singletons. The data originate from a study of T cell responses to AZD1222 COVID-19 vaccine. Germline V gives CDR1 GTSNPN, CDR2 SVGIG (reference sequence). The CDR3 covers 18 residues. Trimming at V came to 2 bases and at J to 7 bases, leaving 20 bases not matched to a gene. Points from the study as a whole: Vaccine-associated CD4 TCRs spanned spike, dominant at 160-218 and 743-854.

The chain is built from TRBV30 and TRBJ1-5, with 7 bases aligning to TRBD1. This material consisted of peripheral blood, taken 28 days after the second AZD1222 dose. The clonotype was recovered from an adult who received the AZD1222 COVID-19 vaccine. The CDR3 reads CAWSTGVLGVRDIQPQHF. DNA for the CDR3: TGTGCCTGGAGTACAGGGGTTTTGGGTGTACGGGATATCCAGCCCCAGCATTTT.